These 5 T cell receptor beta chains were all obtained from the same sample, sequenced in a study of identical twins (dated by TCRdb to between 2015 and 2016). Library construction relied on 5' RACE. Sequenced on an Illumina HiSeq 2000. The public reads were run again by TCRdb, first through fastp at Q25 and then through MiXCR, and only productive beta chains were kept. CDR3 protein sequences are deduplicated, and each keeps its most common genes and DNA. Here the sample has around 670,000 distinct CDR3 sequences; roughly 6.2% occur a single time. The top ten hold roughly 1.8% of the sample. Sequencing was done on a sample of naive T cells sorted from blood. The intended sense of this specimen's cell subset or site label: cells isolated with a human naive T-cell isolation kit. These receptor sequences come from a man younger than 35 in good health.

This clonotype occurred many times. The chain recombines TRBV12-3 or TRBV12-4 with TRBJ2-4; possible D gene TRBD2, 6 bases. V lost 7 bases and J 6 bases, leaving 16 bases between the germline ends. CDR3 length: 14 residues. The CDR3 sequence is CASNPGGPGNIQYF. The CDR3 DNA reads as TGTGCCAGCAACCCAGGAGGGCCCGGAAACATTCAGTACTTC.

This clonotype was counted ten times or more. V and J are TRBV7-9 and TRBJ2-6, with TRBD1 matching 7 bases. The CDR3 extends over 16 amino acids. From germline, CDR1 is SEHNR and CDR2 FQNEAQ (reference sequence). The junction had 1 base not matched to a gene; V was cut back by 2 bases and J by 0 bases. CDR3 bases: TGTGCCAGCAGCTTAACAGGGGCCTCTGGGGCCAACGTCCTGACTTTC. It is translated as CASSLTGASGANVLTF.

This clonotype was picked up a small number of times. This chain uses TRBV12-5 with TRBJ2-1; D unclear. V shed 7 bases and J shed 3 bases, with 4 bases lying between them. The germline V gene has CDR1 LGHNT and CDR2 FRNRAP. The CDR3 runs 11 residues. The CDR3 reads CASAVYNEQFF. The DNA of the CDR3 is TGTGCTAGTGCTGTCTACAATGAGCAGTTCTTC.

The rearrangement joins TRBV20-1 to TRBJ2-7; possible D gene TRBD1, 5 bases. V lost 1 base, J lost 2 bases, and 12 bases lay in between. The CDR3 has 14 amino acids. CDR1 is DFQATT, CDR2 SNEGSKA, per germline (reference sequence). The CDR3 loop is CSARADSTPYEQYF. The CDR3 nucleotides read TGCAGTGCTAGAGCTGACAGTACCCCCTACGAGCAGTACTTC.

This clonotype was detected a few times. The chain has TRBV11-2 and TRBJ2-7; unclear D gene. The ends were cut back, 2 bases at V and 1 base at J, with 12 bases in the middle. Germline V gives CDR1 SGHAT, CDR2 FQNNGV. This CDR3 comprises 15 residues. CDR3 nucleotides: TGTGCCAGCAGCTTATATGGCAGATCATCCTACGAGCAGTACTTC. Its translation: CASSLYGRSSYEQYF.